Described below is a single T cell receptor beta chain sequence and its context. Its target is not known. Primers for the PCR totalled 60 Vbeta and 13 Jbeta. Measured with immunoSEQ multiplex PCR; TCRdb has only the in-frame clones, and not every one. The table shows about 99,000 clones, with roughly 75% occurring only once. CDR1 is SQVTM and CDR2 is ANQGSEA in the germline V gene. After removal of 5 bases from V and 4 bases from J, the junction contained 13 bases not matched to a gene. The CDR3 consists of 17 residues. This entry is derived from a study of cytomegalovirus exposure and HLA in healthy donors. Whole-study results and caveats: Upon later analysis, HLA-associated TCR beta chains proved more clonally expanded than other, equally common chains.

This receptor was obtained from a woman in her thirties or forties in good health and CMV-seronegative. The V gene is TRBV29-1, the J gene TRBJ2-3; TRBD2 agrees at 12 bases. The sequencing sample was made of PBMCs. The CDR3 is CSVYGLAGKISSDTQYF. For the CDR3, the DNA is TGCAGCGTTTATGGACTAGCGGGAAAGATCAGCTCAGATACGCAGTATTTT.